These T cell receptor beta chains were read from a single sample in a study of shared clonotypes between healthy human individuals. TCRdb's table, derived via immunoSEQ multiplex PCR, lists solely in-frame clones and lacks some. The sample includes about 490,000 clones, less than 80% of them seen just once. Specimen: PBMCs. The receptors here all came from a woman between 40 and 50 years old in good health. Some clones in this sample may be carry-over from other donors' samples. Each CDR3 is given with its conserved first and last residue. Each record gives: clone size, D gene, V gene, J gene, CDR3 protein, CDR3 DNA. The D gene is left open where the match is weak. The size entry is marked missing in some rows and otherwise reads once, few, many or a size class.

>few|TRBD2|TRBV6-1|TRBJ2-7
CASDRLAGAGDEQYF
TGTGCCAGCGATAGACTAGCGGGAGCTGGCGACGAGCAGTACTTC
>NA|NA|TRBV27|TRBJ2-7
CASSFGGELGEQYF
TGTGCCAGCAGTTTTGGGGGAGAGCTGGGCGAGCAGTACTTC
>NA|NA|TRBV19|TRBJ1-2
CASTTGLTTNYGYTF
TGTGCCAGTACAACAGGGTTGACAACTAACTATGGCTACACCTTC
>NA|TRBD1|TRBV12-5|TRBJ1-4
CASGSETGKGPNEKLFF
TGTGCTAGTGGTTCGGAGACAGGGAAAGGACCTAATGAAAAACTGTTTTTT
>NA|NA|TRBV6-1|TRBJ1-5
CASSEIFGVSNQPQHF
TGTGCCAGCAGTGAAATCTTCGGGGTGAGCAATCAGCCCCAGCATTTT
>once|NA|TRBV9|TRBJ1-2
CASRGGGKANYGYTF
TGTGCCAGCAGGGGCGGAGGGAAGGCTAACTATGGCTACACCTTC
>NA|NA|TRBV6-1|TRBJ1-2
CASSHDGNYGYTF
TGTGCCAGCAGTCATGACGGCAACTATGGCTACACCTTC
>NA|TRBD1|TRBV27|TRBJ1-5
CASSQGQGYQPQHF
TGTGCCAGCAGCCAAGGACAGGGATACCAGCCCCAGCATTTT
>NA|NA|TRBV4-1|TRBJ2-1
CASSQFGGPLVNEQFF
TGCGCCAGCAGCCAATTCGGCGGACCATTGGTCAATGAGCAGTTCTTC
>NA|NA|TRBV19|TRBJ2-7
CASSADGLYEQYF
TGTGCCAGTAGTGCGGACGGCCTTTACGAGCAGTACTTC
>few|TRBD1|TRBV27|TRBJ2-7
CASSEIGTGATAQYF
TGTGCCAGCAGTGAGATCGGGACAGGTGCTACGGCGCAGTACTTC
>NA|TRBD2|TRBV28|TRBJ2-1
CASSLFSPLAGEPSVEQFF
TGTGCCAGCAGTTTATTTTCCCCCCTAGCGGGGGAACCCTCCGTGGAGCAGTTCTTC
>NA|NA|TRBV29-1|TRBJ2-3
CSVTNGTFTDTQYF
TGCAGCGTTACCAACGGGACTTTCACAGATACGCAGTATTTT
>NA|TRBD1|TRBV30|TRBJ1-1
CAWSTGQLAFF
TGTGCCTGGAGCACGGGACAGCTAGCTTTCTTT
>NA|NA|TRBV4-1|TRBJ1-4
CASSQVRLFNEKLFF
TGCGCCAGCAGCCAAGTCCGCCTCTTTAATGAAAAACTGTTTTTT
>NA|NA|TRBV7-2|TRBJ2-1
CASIPQWALNEQFF
TGTGCCAGCATCCCTCAGTGGGCCCTCAATGAGCAGTTCTTC
>NA|TRBD2|TRBV7-2|TRBJ2-3
CASSSLGSGSTDTQYF
TGTGCCAGCAGCTCCCTGGGTAGCGGGAGCACAGATACGCAGTATTTT
>NA|NA|TRBV6-6|TRBJ1-1
CASSYPGGTEAFF
TGTGCCAGCAGTTACCCGGGGGGGACTGAAGCTTTCTTT
>NA|TRBD1|TRBV30|TRBJ1-2
CAWRTTGLGYTF
TGTGCCTGGAGAACGACAGGGCTTGGCTACACCTTC
>few|TRBD1|TRBV5-1|TRBJ1-1
CASSDYGTALTEAFF
TGCGCCAGCAGCGATTATGGGACAGCATTAACTGAAGCTTTCTTT
>many|NA|TRBV19|TRBJ2-2
CASGAANTGELFF
TGTGCCAGCGGGGCAGCGAACACCGGGGAGCTGTTTTTT
>NA|NA|TRBV7-8|TRBJ1-5
CASSLTGDGPQHF
TGTGCCAGCAGCTTGACTGGGGACGGGCCCCAGCATTTT
>NA|TRBD1|TRBV9|TRBJ1-1
CASSEDRGLNTEAFF
TGTGCCAGCAGCGAGGACAGGGGCCTGAACACTGAAGCTTTCTTT
>NA|TRBD1|TRBV4-2|TRBJ1-2
CASSPQKRTGNNGYTF
TGTGCCAGCAGCCCCCAAAAACGGACAGGGAACAATGGCTACACCTTC
>NA|NA|TRBV7-2|TRBJ1-2
CASSFSLNYGYTF
TGTGCCAGCAGCTTTAGCCTTAACTATGGCTACACCTTC
>NA|NA|TRBV5-5|TRBJ2-4
CASSLGRVGNIQYF
TGTGCCAGCAGCTTGGGACGGGTGGGAAACATTCAGTACTTC
>many|NA|TRBV14|TRBJ2-7
CASSHSSQQYF
TGTGCCAGCAGCCACTCGAGTCAGCAGTACTTC
>NA|NA|TRBV4-3|TRBJ2-1
CASSQDWSEQFF
TGCGCCAGCAGCCAAGACTGGAGTGAGCAGTTCTTC
>NA|TRBD2|TRBV11-3|TRBJ2-1
CASSLGRASYNEQFF
TGTGCCAGCAGCCTCGGGAGGGCATCCTACAATGAGCAGTTCTTC
>NA|NA|TRBV7-2|TRBJ2-5
CASSLAITEETQYF
TGTGCCAGCAGCTTAGCGATCACCGAAGAGACCCAGTACTTC
>few|NA|TRBV18|TRBJ1-1
CASSSDRWAEAFF
TGTGCCAGCTCGTCTGACAGATGGGCGGAAGCTTTCTTT
>NA|TRBD1|TRBV18|TRBJ1-1
CASSPLGQGGLNTEAFF
TGTGCCAGCTCACCACTCGGACAGGGGGGATTGAACACTGAAGCTTTCTTT
>NA|NA|TRBV4-1|TRBJ1-3
CASSPTGSYYSGNTIYF
TGCGCCAGCAGCCCCACAGGCAGCTACTACTCTGGAAACACCATATATTTT
>once|NA|TRBV11-3|TRBJ2-2
CASSPGGSTGELFF
TGTGCCAGCAGCCCCGGGGGCTCCACCGGGGAGCTGTTTTTT